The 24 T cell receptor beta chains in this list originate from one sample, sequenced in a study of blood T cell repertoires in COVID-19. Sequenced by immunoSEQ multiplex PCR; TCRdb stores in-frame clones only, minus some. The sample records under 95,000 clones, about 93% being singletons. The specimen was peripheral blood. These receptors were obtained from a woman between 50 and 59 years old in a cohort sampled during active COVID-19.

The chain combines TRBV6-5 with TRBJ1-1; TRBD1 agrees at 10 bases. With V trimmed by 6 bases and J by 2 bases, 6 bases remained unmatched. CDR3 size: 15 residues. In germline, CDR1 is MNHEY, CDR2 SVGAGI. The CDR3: CASRRQGAQNTEAFF. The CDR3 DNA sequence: TGTGCCAGCAGGCGACAGGGGGCCCAAAACACTGAAGCTTTCTTT.

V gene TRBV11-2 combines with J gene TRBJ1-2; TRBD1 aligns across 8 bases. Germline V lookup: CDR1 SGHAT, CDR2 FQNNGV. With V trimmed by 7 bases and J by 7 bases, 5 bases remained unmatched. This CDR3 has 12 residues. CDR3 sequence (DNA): TGTGCCAGCACAAGGCAGGGGGCTGGCTACACCTTC. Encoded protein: CASTRQGAGYTF.

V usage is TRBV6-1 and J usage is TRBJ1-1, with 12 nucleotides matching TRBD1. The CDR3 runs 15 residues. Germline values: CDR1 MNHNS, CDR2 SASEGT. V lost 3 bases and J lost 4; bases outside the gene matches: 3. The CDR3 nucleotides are TGTGCCAGCAGTGATGGGACAGGGGGCTTCACTGAAGCTTTCTTT. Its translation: CASSDGTGGFTEAFF.

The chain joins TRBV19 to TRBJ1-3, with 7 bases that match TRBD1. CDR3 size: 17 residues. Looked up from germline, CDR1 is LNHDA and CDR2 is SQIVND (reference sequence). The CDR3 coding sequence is TGTGGGGGTCAGGGGGTATCAGGGGATAACGCTGGAAACACCATATATTTT. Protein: CGGQGVSGDNAGNTIYF.

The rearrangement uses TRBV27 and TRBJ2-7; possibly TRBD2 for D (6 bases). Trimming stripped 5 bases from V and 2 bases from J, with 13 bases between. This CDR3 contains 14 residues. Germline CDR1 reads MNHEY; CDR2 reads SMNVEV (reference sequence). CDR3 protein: CASSRGTPPYEQYF. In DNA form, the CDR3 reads TGTGCCAGCAGTCGCGGGACTCCACCCTACGAGCAGTACTTC.

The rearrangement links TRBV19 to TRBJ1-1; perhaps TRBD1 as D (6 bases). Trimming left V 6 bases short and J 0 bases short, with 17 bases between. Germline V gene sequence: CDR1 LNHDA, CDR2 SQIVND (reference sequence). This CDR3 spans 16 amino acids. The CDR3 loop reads CASSDLSRGMNTEAFF. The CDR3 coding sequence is TGTGCCAGTAGCGACCTATCCAGGGGAATGAACACTGAAGCTTTCTTT.

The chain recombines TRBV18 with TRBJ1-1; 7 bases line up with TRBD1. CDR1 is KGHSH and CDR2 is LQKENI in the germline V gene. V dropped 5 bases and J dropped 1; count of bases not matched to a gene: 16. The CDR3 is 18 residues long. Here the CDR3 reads CASSTQPGQHSGNTEAFF. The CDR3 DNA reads TGTGCCAGCTCAACGCAACCGGGACAGCACTCGGGGAACACTGAAGCTTTCTTT.

CDR3 DNA: TGTGCCAGCAGTGGGGCCTCAGTCCGGACACAAGAGACCCAGTACTTC. Translation: CASSGASVRTQETQYF. This sequence joins TRBV2 and TRBJ2-5; perhaps TRBD1 as D (5 bases). The V and J ends lost 4 bases and 2 bases respectively, with 17 bases between them. The CDR3 is 16 residues long. The V gene's germline CDR1 is SNHLY and CDR2 FYNNEI.

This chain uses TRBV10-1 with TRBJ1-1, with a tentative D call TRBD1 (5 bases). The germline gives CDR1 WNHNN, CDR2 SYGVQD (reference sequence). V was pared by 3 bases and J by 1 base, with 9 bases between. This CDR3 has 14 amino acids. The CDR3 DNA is TGCGCCAGCAGTGAAAACAGGAGGAACACTGAAGCTTTCTTT. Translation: CASSENRRNTEAFF.

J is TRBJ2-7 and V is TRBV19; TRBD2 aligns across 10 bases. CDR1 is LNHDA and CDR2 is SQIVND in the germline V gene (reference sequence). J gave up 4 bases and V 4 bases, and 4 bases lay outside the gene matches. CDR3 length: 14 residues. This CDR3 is CASSTAGGPYEQYF. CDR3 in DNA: TGTGCCAGTAGTACAGCGGGAGGGCCTTACGAGCAGTACTTC.

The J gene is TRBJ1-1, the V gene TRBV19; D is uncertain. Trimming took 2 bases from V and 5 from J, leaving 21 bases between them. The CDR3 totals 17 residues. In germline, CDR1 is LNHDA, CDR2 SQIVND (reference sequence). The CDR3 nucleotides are TGTGCCAGTAGTATATCCCTCCGGAGGGCCCGAGGGACTGAAGCTTTCTTT. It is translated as CASSISLRRARGTEAFF. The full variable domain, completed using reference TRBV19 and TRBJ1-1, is DGGITQSPKYLFRKEGQNVTLSCEQNLNHDAMYWYRQDPGQGLRLIYYSQIVNDFQKGDIAEGYSVSREKKESFPLTVTSAQKNPTAFYLCASSISLRRARGTEAFFGQGTRLTVV.

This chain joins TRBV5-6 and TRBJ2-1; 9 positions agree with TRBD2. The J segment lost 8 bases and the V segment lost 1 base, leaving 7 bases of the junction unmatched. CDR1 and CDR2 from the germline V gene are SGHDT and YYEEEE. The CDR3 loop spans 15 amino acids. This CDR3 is CASSLIAGVLDEQFF. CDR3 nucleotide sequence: TGTGCCAGCAGCTTGATAGCGGGAGTGTTAGATGAGCAGTTCTTC.

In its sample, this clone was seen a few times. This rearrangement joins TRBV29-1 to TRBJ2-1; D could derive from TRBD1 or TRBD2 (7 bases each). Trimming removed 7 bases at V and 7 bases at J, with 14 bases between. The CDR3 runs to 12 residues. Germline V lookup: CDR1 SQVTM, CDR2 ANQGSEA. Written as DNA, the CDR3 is TGCAGCGCAGGGGGGGCGCGTAATGAGCAGTTCTTC. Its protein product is CSAGGARNEQFF.

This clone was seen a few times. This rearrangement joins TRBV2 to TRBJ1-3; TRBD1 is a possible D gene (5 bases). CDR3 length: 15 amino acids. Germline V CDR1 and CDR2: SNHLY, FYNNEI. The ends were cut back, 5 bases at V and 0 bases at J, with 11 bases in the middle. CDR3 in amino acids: CASSRTPSSGNTIYF. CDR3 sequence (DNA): TGTGCCAGCAGTCGGACACCAAGCTCTGGAAACACCATATATTTT.

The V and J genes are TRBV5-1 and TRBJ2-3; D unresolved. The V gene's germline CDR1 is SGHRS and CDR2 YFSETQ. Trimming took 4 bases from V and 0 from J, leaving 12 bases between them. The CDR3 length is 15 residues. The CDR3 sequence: CASSPRGFSTDTQYF. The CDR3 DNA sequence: TGCGCCAGCAGCCCCCGCGGATTTAGCACAGATACGCAGTATTTT.

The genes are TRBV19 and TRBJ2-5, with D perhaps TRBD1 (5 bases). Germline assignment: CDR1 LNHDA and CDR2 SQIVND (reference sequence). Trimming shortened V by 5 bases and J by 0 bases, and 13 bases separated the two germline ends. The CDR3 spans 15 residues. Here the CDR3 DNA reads TGTGCCAGTAGTGCCCTGACAGTCAACCAAGAGACCCAGTACTTC. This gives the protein CASSALTVNQETQYF.

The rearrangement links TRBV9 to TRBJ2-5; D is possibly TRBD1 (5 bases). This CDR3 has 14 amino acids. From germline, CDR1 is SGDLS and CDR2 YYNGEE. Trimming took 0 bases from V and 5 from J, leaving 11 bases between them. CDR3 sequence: CASSVGGAWETQYF. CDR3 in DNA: TGTGCCAGCAGCGTAGGTGGGGCTTGGGAGACCCAGTACTTC.

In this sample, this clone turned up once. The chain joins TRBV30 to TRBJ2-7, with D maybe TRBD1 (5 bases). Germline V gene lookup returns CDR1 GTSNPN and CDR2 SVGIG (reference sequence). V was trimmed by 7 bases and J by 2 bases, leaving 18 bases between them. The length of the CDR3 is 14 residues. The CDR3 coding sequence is TGTGCCTCGGTTCGGCAGGGTGAAACCTACGAGCAGTACTTC. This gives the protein CASVRQGETYEQYF.

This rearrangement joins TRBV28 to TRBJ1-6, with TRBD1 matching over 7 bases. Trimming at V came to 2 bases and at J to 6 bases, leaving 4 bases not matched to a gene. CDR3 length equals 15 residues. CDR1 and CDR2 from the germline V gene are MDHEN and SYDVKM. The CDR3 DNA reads TGTGCCAGCAGTTTAGGCGGACAGGTTAATTCACCCCTCCACTTT. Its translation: CASSLGGQVNSPLHF.

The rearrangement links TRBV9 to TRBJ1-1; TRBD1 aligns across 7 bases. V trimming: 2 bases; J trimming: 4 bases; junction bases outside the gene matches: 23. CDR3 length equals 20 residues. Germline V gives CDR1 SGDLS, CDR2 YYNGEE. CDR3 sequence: CASSVGIINWTGRGGTEAFF. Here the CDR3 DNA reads TGTGCCAGCAGCGTCGGAATAATTAATTGGACAGGACGTGGGGGCACTGAAGCTTTCTTT.

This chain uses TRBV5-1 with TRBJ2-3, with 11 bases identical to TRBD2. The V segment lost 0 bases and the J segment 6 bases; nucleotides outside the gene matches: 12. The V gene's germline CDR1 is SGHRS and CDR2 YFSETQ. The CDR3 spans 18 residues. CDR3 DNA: TGCGCCAGCAGCTTGGCCCGTGTAGCGGGAGGGTCCGGGGATACGCAGTATTTT. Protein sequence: CASSLARVAGGSGDTQYF.

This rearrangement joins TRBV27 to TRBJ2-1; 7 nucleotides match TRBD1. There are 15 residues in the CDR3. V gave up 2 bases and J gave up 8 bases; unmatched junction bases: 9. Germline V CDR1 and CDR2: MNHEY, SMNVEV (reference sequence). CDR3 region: CASSLHTRGLDEQFF. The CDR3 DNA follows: TGTGCCAGCAGTTTACATACAAGGGGGCTGGATGAGCAGTTCTTC.

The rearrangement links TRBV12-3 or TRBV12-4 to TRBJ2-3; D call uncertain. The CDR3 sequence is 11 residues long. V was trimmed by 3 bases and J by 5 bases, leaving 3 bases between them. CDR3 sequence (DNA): TGTGCCAGCAGTTTCCAAGATACGCAGTATTTT. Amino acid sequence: CASSFQDTQYF.

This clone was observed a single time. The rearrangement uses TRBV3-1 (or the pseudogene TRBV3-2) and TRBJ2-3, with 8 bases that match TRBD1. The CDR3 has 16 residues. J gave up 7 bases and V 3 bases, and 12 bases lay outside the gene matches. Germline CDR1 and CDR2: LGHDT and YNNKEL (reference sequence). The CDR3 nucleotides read TGTGCCAGCAGCCACATTGGGAGGACAGGGAGGAATACGCAGTATTTT. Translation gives CASSHIGRTGRNTQYF.